This T cell receptor beta chain was sequenced during a study of T cell responses to AZD1222 COVID-19 vaccine. Study-wide points: Repertoires were sampled only after the peak T cell response. Spike-specific TCRs gained breadth and depth after people received two AZD1222 doses. CD4 TCRs covered the whole spike, strongest at regions 160-218 and 743-854.

TCRdb keeps only in-frame clones here, not all; method: immunoSEQ multiplex PCR. This table has roughly 200,000 clones, approximately 90% appearing once. About this clone: Its specificity is not known.

The CDR3 loop spans 16 amino acids. After removal of 5 bases from V and 2 bases from J, the junction contained 9 bases not matched to a gene. Germline V gene data show CDR1 as SGHTA and CDR2 as FQGNSA. The clonotype comes from an adult who received the MenACWY meningococcal vaccine as a control. The chain employs TRBV7-2 and TRBJ2-3; 8 nucleotides agree with TRBD2. This material consisted of peripheral blood, taken 28 days after the second dose of the MenACWY control vaccine. The CDR3: CASSPSSGRATDTQYF. The CDR3 DNA follows: TGTGCCAGCAGCCCATCGAGCGGGAGAGCCACAGATACGCAGTATTTT.